This T cell receptor beta chain was observed in a study of T cells in localized non-small cell lung cancer. The method was immunoSEQ multiplex PCR; TCRdb's version includes in-frame clones alone and lacks a portion of them. The sample consists of 5,500 or so clones, under 60% of them appearing once. Regarding the study as a whole: Highest T cell clonality was seen in uninvolved adjacent lung, surpassing that measured in tumor. Higher blood T cell density tracked longer overall survival.

This clone was picked up a small number of times. Its specificity is not known. Germline is not matched at one junction end, which may reflect a read error. The sequenced sample was lymph node tissue, obtained before any cancer treatment. This receptor was identified in a male donor older than 55 with stage I squamous cell lung carcinoma.

The CDR3 reads CASSRGTGGALF. Here the CDR3 DNA reads TGTGCCAGCAGTAGAGGGACCGGAGGAGCGCTCTTT. The chain has TRBV9 and TRBJ1-1, with D tentatively TRBD1 (5 bases). CDR3 length equals 12 residues. Germline V gene sequence: CDR1 SGDLS, CDR2 YYNGEE.